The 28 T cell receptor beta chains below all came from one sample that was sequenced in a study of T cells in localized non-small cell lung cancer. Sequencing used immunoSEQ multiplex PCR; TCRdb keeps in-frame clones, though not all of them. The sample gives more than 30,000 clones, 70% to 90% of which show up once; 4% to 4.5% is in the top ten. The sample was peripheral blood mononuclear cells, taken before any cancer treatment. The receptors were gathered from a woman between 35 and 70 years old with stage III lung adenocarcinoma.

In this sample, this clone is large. CDR3 in DNA: TGTGCCAGCAGCAGCGGGGGGGCCTACAATGAGCAGTTCTTC. It specifies CASSSGGAYNEQFF. The rearrangement uses TRBV9 and TRBJ2-1, with 10 positions matching TRBD2. V shed 4 bases and J 2 bases; nucleotides not matched to a gene: 0. The CDR3 extends over 14 amino acids. Germline loops: CDR1 SGDLS, CDR2 YYNGEE. Full variable domain (missing parts from reference TRBV9 and TRBJ2-1): DSGVTQTPKHLITATGQRVTLRCSPRSGDLSVYWYQQSLDQGLQFLIQYYNGEERAKGNILERFSAQQFPDLHSELNLSSLELGDSALYFCASSSGGAYNEQFFGPGTRLTVL.

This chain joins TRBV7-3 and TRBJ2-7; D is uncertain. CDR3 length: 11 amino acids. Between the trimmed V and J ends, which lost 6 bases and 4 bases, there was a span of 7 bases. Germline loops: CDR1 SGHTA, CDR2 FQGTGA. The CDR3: CASRLNYEQYF. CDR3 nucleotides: TGTGCCAGCAGGCTAAATTACGAGCAGTACTTC.

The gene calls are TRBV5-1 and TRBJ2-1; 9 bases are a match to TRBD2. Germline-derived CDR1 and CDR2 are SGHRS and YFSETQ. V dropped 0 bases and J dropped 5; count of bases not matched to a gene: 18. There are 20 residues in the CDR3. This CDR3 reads CASSLGILTSGPTGHNEQFF. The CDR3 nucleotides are TGCGCCAGCAGCTTGGGGATCTTGACTAGCGGTCCGACGGGCCACAATGAGCAGTTCTTC.

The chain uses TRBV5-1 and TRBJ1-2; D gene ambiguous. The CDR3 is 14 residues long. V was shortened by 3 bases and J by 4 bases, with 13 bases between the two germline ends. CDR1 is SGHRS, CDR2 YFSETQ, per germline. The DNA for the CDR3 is TGCGCCAGCAGCTCCTCGCCGGAGCTCTATGGCTACACCTTC. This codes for CASSSSPELYGYTF.

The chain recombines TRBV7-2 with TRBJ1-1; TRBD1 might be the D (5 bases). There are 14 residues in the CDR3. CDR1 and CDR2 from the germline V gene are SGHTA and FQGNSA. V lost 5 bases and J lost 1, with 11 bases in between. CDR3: CASSEQATNTEAFF. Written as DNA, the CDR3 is TGTGCCAGCAGCGAACAGGCTACGAACACTGAAGCTTTCTTT.

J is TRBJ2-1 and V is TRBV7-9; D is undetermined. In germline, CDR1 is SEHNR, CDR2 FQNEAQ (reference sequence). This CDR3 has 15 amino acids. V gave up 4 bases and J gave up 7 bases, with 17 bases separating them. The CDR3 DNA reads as TGTGCCAGCAGCTCCCGGCTCGCCCATCGGAATGAGCAGTTCTTC. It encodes CASSSRLAHRNEQFF.

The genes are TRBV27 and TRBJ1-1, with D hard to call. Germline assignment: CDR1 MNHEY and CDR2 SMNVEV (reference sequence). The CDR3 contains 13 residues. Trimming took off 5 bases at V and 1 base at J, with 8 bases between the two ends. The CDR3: CASSRRRNTEAFF. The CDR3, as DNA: TGTGCCAGCAGTCGTCGCCGGAACACTGAAGCTTTCTTT.

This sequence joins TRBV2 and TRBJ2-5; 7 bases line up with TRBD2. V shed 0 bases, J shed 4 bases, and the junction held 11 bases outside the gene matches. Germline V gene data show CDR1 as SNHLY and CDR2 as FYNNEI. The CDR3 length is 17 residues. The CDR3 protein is CASSEALLGGRGETQYF. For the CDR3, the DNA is TGTGCCAGCAGTGAAGCGCTTCTTGGCGGGAGAGGAGAGACCCAGTACTTC.

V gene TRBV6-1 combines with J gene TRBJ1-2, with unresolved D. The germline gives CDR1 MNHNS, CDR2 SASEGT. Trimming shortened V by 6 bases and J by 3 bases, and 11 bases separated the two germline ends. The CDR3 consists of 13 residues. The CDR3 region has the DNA TGTGCCAGCAGCCATCCAGCCTACTATGGCTACACCTTC. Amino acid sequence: CASSHPAYYGYTF.

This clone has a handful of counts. In nucleotides, the CDR3 is TGTGCCTGGAGTCTCTACAGGGCCAACTATGGCTACACCTTC. Protein sequence: CAWSLYRANYGYTF. The chain uses TRBV30 and TRBJ1-2, with D maybe TRBD1 (6 bases). Germline V gene lookup returns CDR1 GTSNPN and CDR2 SVGIG (reference sequence). With 2 bases removed from V and 2 bases from J, the gap between germline ends came to 12 bases. CDR3 size: 14 residues.

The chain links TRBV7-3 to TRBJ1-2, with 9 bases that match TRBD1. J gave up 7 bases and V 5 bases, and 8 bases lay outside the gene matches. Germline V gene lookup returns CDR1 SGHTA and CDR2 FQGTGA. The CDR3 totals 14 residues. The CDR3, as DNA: TGTGCCAGCAGCCCCACAGGGGGCGGAGGTGGCTACACCTTC. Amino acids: CASSPTGGGGGYTF.

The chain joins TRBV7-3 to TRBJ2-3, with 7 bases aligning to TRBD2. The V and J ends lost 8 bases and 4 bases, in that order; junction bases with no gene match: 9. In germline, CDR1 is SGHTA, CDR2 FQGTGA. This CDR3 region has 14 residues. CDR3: CASCPGGSADTQYF. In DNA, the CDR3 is TGTGCCAGCTGCCCAGGCGGGAGTGCAGATACGCAGTATTTT.

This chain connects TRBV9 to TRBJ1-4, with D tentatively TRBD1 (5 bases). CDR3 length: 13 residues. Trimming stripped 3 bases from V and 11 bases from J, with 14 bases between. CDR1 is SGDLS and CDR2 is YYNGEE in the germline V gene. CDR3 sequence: CASSAGDGDKLFF. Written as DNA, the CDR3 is TGTGCCAGCAGCGCGGGGGACGGGGATAAACTGTTTTTT.

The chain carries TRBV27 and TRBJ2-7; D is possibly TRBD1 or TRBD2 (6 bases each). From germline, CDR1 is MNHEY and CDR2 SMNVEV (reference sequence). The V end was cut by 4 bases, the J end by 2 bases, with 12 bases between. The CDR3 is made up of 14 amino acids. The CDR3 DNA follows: TGTGCCAGCAGTTGGGGGGCAGGGCCCTACGAGCAGTACTTC. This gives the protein CASSWGAGPYEQYF.

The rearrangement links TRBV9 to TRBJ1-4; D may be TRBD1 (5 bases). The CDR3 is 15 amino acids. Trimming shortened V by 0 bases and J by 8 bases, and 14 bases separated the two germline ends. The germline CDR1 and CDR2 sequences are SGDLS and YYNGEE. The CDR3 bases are TGTGCCAGCAGCGTAGAGGGGCAGAGGTTCGAAAAACTGTTTTTT. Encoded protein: CASSVEGQRFEKLFF.

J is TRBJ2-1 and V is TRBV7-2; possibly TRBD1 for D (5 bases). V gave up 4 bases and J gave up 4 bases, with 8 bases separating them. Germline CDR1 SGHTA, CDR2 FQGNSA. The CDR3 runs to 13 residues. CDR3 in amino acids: CASSSTAYNEQFF. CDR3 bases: TGTGCCAGCAGCTCGACAGCTTACAATGAGCAGTTCTTC. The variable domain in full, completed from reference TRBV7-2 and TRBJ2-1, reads GAGVSQSPSNKVTEKGKDVELRCDPISGHTALYWYRQSLGQGLEFLIYFQGNSAPDKSGLPSDRFSAERTGGSVSTLTIQRTQQEDSAVYLCASSSTAYNEQFFGPGTRLTVL.

The CDR3 nucleotides read TGTGCCAGCAGCTTAGGCCGGGACAACTACGAGCAGTACTTC. The encoded protein is CASSLGRDNYEQYF. The genes are TRBV13 and TRBJ2-5; D perhaps matches TRBD1 (6 bases). The J call may be in error: the DNA end matches TRBJ2-7 better. The CDR3 is made up of 14 amino acids. Germline V gene lookup returns CDR1 PRHDT and CDR2 FYEKMQ (reference sequence).

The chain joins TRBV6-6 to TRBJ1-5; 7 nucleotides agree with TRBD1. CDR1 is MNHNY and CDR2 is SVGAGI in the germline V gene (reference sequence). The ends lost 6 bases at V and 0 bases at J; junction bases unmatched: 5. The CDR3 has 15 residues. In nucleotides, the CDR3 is TGTGCCAGCAGCAACAGACAGGGTAGCAATCAGCCCCAGCATTTT. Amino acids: CASSNRQGSNQPQHF.

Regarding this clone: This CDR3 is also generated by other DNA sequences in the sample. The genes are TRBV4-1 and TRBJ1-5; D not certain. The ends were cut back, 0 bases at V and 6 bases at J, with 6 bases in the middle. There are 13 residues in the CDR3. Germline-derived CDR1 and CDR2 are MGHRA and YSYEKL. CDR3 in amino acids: CASSQEESQPQHF. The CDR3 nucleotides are TGCGCCAGCAGCCAAGAGGAGAGTCAGCCCCAGCATTTT.

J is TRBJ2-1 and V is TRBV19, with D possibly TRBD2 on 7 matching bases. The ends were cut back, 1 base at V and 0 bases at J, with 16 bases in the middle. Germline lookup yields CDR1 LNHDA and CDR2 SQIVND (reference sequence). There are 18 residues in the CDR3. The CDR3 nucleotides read TGTGCCAGTAGTATAGCGGTGGGGGGGCCCCGCTCCTACAATGAGCAGTTCTTC. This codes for CASSIAVGGPRSYNEQFF.

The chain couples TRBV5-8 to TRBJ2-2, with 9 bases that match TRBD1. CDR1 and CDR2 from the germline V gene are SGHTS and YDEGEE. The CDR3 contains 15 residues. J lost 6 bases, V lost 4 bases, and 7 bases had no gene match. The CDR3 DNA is TGTGCCAGCAGCCGGACAGGGGTTCAGCCCGGGGAGCTGTTTTTT. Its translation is CASSRTGVQPGELFF.

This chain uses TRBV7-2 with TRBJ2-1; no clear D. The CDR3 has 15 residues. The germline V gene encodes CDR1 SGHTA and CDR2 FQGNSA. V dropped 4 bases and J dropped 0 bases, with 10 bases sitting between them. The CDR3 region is CASSSAASSYNEQFF. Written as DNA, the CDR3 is TGTGCCAGCAGCTCAGCTGCCAGCTCCTACAATGAGCAGTTCTTC.

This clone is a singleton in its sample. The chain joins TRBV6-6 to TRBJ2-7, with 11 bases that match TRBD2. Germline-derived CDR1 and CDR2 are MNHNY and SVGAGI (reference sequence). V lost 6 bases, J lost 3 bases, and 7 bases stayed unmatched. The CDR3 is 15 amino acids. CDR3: CASRDSGRDGYEQYF. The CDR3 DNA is TGTGCCAGCAGGGATAGCGGGAGGGATGGCTACGAGCAGTACTTC.

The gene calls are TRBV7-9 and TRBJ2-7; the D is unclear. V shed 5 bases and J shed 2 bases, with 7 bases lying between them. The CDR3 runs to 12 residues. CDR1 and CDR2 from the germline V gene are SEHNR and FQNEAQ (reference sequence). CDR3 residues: CASSRVPYEQYF. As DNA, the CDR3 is TGTGCCAGCAGCCGGGTGCCCTACGAGCAGTACTTC.

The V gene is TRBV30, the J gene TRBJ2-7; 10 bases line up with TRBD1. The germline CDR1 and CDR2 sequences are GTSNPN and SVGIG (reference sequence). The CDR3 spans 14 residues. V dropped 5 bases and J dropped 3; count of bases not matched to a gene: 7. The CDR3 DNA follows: TGTGCCTGGTCGAACCGGGACAGGGGCTACGAGCAGTACTTC. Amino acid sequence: CAWSNRDRGYEQYF.

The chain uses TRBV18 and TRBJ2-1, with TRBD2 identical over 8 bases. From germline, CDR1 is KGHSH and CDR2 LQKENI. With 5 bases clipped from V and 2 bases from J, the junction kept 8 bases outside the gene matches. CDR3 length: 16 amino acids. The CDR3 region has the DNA TGTGCCAGCTCATTAATGACTAGCGCGACCTACAATGAGCAGTTCTTC. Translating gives CASSLMTSATYNEQFF.

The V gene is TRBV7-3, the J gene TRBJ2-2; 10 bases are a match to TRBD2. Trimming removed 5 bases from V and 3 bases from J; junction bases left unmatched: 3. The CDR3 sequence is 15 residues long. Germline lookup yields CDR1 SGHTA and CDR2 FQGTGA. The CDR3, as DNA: TGTGCCAGCAGCCCGACTAGCGGGTACACCGGGGAGCTGTTTTTT. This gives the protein CASSPTSGYTGELFF.

CDR3 amino acids: CASSQGALTGNTGELFF. The CDR3, as DNA: TGCGCCAGCAGCCAAGGGGCACTGACAGGGAACACCGGGGAGCTGTTTTTT. The V gene is TRBV4-1, the J gene TRBJ2-2; maybe TRBD1 (6 bases). Per the germline V gene, CDR1 is MGHRA and CDR2 is YSYEKL. V was clipped by 1 base and J by 1 base, with 13 bases between them. The CDR3 covers 17 residues.